Listed below are T cell receptor beta chains from one sample, sequenced in a study of blood T cells in healthy people across ages. TCRdb recomputed calls from the 5' RACE reads with MiXCR, one row per CDR3 protein. Here the sample spans approximately 680,000 distinct CDR3 sequences, about 32% being singletons. The sequenced sample consisted of blood. These receptor sequences come from an elderly woman in good health. The CDR3 runs from the conserved cysteine through the conserved F or W. The D gene is left open where the match is weak. Not all rows give a size; the values are once, few, many and, for expanded clones, a class.

clone_size,j_call,v_call,d_call,cdr3_aa,cdr3_nt
many,TRBJ1-6,TRBV7-2,NA,CASSLPGPTNSPLHF,TGTGCCAGCAGCTTACCGGGACCGACTAATTCACCCCTCCACTTT
few,TRBJ1-4,TRBV28,TRBD1,CASSRPGTAREKLFF,TGTGCCAGCAGCCGCCCCGGGACAGCGAGGGAAAAACTGTTTTTT
many,TRBJ1-4,TRBV29-1,NA,CSVEDLGPANEKLFF,TGCAGCGTTGAAGATCTGGGGCCCGCTAATGAAAAACTGTTTTTT
many,TRBJ1-5,TRBV5-1,NA,CASSLEHRNQPQHF,TGCGCCAGCAGCTTGGAACATCGAAATCAGCCCCAGCATTTT
NA,TRBJ2-7,TRBV7-7,TRBD1,CASSLERQGVQYF,TGTGCTAGCAGCTTAGAAAGACAGGGAGTGCAGTACTTC
many,TRBJ2-3,TRBV5-1,NA,CASSSRSGTDTQYF,TGCGCCAGCAGCTCCAGGTCGGGGACAGATACGCAGTATTTT
NA,TRBJ1-2,TRBV5-6,NA,CASSPGAGNAGYTF,TGTGCCAGCAGCCCCGGGGCCGGCAATGCGGGCTACACCTTC
NA,TRBJ1-4,TRBV6-1,TRBD1,CASSGDSLNEKRFF,TGTGCCAGCAGTGGGGACAGTCTGAATGAAAAACGGTTTTTT
few,TRBJ2-5,TRBV7-9,TRBD1,CASSLAGTGLDEQYF,TGTGCCAGCAGCTTAGCCGGGACAGGGCTCGATGAGCAGTACTTC
many,TRBJ2-7,TRBV7-2,NA,CASSLGWEGYEQYF,TGTGCCAGCAGCTTAGGATGGGAAGGCTACGAGCAGTACTTC
many,TRBJ2-7,TRBV14,TRBD2,CASSHHGLAYSYEQYF,TGTGCCAGCAGCCACCACGGACTAGCGTACTCCTACGAGCAGTACTTC
many,TRBJ1-1,TRBV20-1,NA,CSLRAGNTEAFF,TGCAGTCTTCGGGCAGGGAACACTGAAGCTTTCTTT
many,TRBJ2-7,TRBV7-3,TRBD2,CASSVSGEGEQYF,TGTGCCAGCAGCGTTAGCGGGGAAGGCGAGCAGTACTTC
many,TRBJ2-7,TRBV27,NA,CASSLRGRGYSYEQYF,TGTGCCAGCAGTTTAAGGGGGCGGGGATACTCCTACGAGCAGTACTTC
few,TRBJ1-1,TRBV28,NA,CASSPLVRTVMNTEAFF,TGTGCCAGCAGTCCCCTTGTTCGGACAGTCATGAACACTGAAGCTTTCTTT
many,TRBJ1-6,TRBV20-1,TRBD1,CSARGGGEFNSPLHF,TGCAGTGCTAGGGGAGGGGGCGAATTCAATTCACCCCTCCACTTT
NA,TRBJ1-4,TRBV28,NA,CASSSRDLRGEKLFF,TGTGCCAGCAGTTCACGGGACCTGAGGGGTGAAAAACTGTTTTTT
many,TRBJ2-3,TRBV7-2,TRBD2,CASSLTRLAGARDTQYF,TGTGCCAGCAGCCTAACCAGACTAGCGGGGGCAAGAGATACGCAGTATTTT
many,TRBJ2-6,TRBV10-3,NA,CAISEQTGLSGANVLTF,TGTGCCATCAGTGAGCAAACAGGTCTCTCTGGGGCCAACGTCCTGACTTTC
many,TRBJ1-2,TRBV20-1,TRBD1,CSARGDRSYGYTF,TGCAGTGCTAGGGGGGACAGAAGCTATGGCTACACCTTC
NA,TRBJ1-2,TRBV20-1,NA,CSVGTDVTTGYTF,TGCAGTGTCGGGACCGACGTAACGACTGGCTACACCTTC
once,TRBJ1-6,TRBV7-2,TRBD1,CASSLPGGENSPLHF,TGTGCCAGCAGCTTACCAGGGGGGGAGAATTCACCCCTCCACTTT
once,TRBJ2-7,TRBV6-2/TRBV6-3,NA,CASSSRVYEQYF,TGTGCCAGCAGTTCGAGGGTATACGAGCAGTACTTC
NA,TRBJ2-5,TRBV5-1,TRBD2,CVSSIPSGGYNEQYF,TGCGTCAGCAGTATTCCGAGCGGGGGATACAATGAGCAGTACTTC
NA,TRBJ2-5,TRBV18,NA,CASSPTSQPSLTQYF,TGTGCCAGCTCACCAACGTCTCAGCCGTCGCTGACCCAGTACTTC
few,TRBJ2-1,TRBV30,NA,CAWSAAPYNEQFF,TGTGCCTGGTCTGCGGCCCCCTACAATGAGCAGTTCTTC
many,TRBJ2-7,TRBV7-3,NA,CASSHSGGEQYF,TGTGCCAGCAGCCATAGCGGAGGGGAGCAGTACTTC
many,TRBJ1-5,TRBV4-3,NA,CASSQDRQAEGQPQHF,TGCGCCAGCAGCCAAGACAGACAGGCGGAGGGACAGCCCCAGCATTTT
many,TRBJ2-5,TRBV5-1,NA,CASSLASQETQYF,TGCGCCAGCAGCTTAGCGAGCCAAGAGACCCAGTACTTC
many,TRBJ2-7,TRBV5-6,NA,CASSQTRYEQYF,TGTGCCAGCAGCCAAACCCGTTACGAGCAGTACTTC
NA,TRBJ1-2,TRBV5-1,NA,CASSLGLQGPSNYGYTF,TGCGCCAGCAGCTTGGGCTTACAGGGACCTTCTAACTATGGCTACACCTTC
NA,TRBJ2-3,TRBV7-9,TRBD2,CASSFGLAGLSTDTQYF,TGTGCCAGCAGCTTTGGACTAGCGGGGCTTAGCACAGATACGCAGTATTTT
NA,TRBJ1-5,TRBV28,NA,CASSFLDRRQPQHF,TGTGCCAGCAGTTTTCTAGACAGGCGTCAGCCCCAGCATTTT
few,TRBJ2-2,TRBV9,NA,CASSTLGTGELFF,TGTGCCAGCAGCACCCTGGGAACCGGGGAGCTGTTTTTT
many,TRBJ1-5,TRBV4-1,TRBD1,CASSQRSGQGSQPQHF,TGCGCCAGCAGCCAAAGGAGCGGACAGGGGAGTCAGCCCCAGCATTTT
NA,TRBJ1-2,TRBV14,TRBD1,CASSQDPTGGRYGYTF,TGTGCCAGCAGCCAAGATCCGACAGGGGGCCGGTATGGCTACACCTTC
few,TRBJ2-7,TRBV5-1,NA,CASSPRTADYEQYF,TGCGCCAGCAGCCCTAGGACAGCCGACTACGAGCAGTACTTC
many,TRBJ2-5,TRBV20-1,NA,CSARAIRGGETQYF,TGCAGTGCTAGGGCAATAAGGGGGGGGGAGACCCAGTACTTC
NA,TRBJ1-4,TRBV5-1,TRBD1,CASSLWDSDEKLFF,TGCGCCAGCAGCTTGTGGGACAGCGACGAAAAACTGTTTTTT
many,TRBJ2-7,TRBV15,TRBD1,CATSTQGDSYEQYF,TGTGCCACCAGCACACAGGGGGACAGCTACGAGCAGTACTTC
NA,TRBJ1-5,TRBV6-6,NA,CASSSGPRGDQPQHF,TGTGCCAGCAGTTCCGGACCCCGGGGAGATCAGCCCCAGCATTTT
NA,TRBJ1-2,TRBV13,NA,CASSLEGVGYGYTF,TGTGCCAGCAGCTTAGAGGGGGTTGGCTATGGCTACACCTTC
NA,TRBJ2-3,TRBV7-9,TRBD2,CASSQSGGKQGTQYF,TGTGCCAGCAGCCAGAGCGGGGGCAAACAGGGTACGCAGTATTTT
NA,TRBJ1-6,TRBV4-2,NA,CASSQDFPPEQNPLHF,TGTGCCAGCAGCCAAGATTTCCCCCCCGAACAGAATCCCCTCCACTTT
NA,TRBJ2-7,TRBV20-1,NA,CSARDGATVHEQYF,TGCAGTGCTAGAGATGGGGCCACAGTCCACGAGCAGTACTTC
NA,TRBJ1-1,TRBV3-1,NA,CASSQYLGLKAFF,TGTGCCAGCAGCCAGTATTTAGGCTTGAAAGCTTTCTTT
NA,TRBJ2-7,TRBV7-9,NA,CASSSGPRGLSYDEQYF,TGTGCCAGCAGCTCCGGGCCACGGGGCCTATCCTACGATGAGCAGTACTTC
once,TRBJ2-7,TRBV20-1,TRBD2,CSATGTSGYNEQYF,TGCAGTGCTACCGGGACTAGCGGCTACAATGAGCAGTACTTC